The subject of this entry is one T cell receptor (beta chain). Antigen: not known. The entry originates in a study of shared clonotypes between healthy human individuals. Study-wide results and caveats: Clonotype sharing among donors, it was expected, would be affected by sequencing depth.

The assay was immunoSEQ multiplex PCR, and TCRdb's table has in-frame clones only and misses some. The sample holds hundreds of thousands of clones; 79% are singletons and the top ten take 13%. The CDR3 runs to 17 residues. Trimming cost V 5 bases and J 2 bases, with 19 bases left between them. Per germline, CDR1 SEHNR and CDR2 FQNEAQ (reference sequence). The rearrangement uses TRBV7-9 and TRBJ2-1, with TRBD1 as a possible D gene (5 bases). Material: PBMCs. The sequence was collected from a woman aged 40-49 years in good health. Some clones in this sample may be carry-over from other donors' samples. CDR3 in amino acids: CASSPPLMRTPYNEQFF. The CDR3 DNA sequence: TGTGCCAGCAGCCCCCCTTTGATGAGGACACCCTACAATGAGCAGTTCTTC.